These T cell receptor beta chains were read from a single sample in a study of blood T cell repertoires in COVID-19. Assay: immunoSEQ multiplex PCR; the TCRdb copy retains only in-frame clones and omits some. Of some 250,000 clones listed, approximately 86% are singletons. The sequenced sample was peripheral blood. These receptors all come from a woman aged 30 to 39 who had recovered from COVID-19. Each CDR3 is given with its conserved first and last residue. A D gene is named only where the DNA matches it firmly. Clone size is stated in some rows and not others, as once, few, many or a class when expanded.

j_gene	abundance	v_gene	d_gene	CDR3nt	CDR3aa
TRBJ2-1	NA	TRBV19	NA	TGTGCCAGTAGTAGTAATTATAATCGGGAGCAGTTCTTC	CASSSNYNREQFF
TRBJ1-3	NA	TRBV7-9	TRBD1	TGTGCCAGCAGCTCCACAGGGGTCGTTGGCACCATATATTTT	CASSSTGVVGTIYF
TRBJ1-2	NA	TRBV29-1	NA	TGCAGCGGCGCGAAGAGGGAAGGAGGGAAAAACACCTTC	CSGAKREGGKNTF
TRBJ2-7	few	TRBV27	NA	TGTGCCAGCAGTCTAGGTCAACTCTACGAGCAGTACTTC	CASSLGQLYEQYF
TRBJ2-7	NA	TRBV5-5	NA	TGTGCCAGCAGCCAACCGGGACTTTACGAGCAGTACTTC	CASSQPGLYEQYF
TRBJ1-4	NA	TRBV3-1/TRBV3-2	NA	TGTGCCAGCAGTCCCGGGACTGCGTCAACTAATGAAAAACTGTTTTTT	CASSPGTASTNEKLFF
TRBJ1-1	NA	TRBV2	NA	TGTGCCAGCCACGGGGGGACGAACACTGAAGCTTTCTTT	CASHGGTNTEAFF
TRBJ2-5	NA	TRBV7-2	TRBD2	TGTGCCAGCAGCTTAGGTCACGGGGGGGCAGAGACCCAGTACTTC	CASSLGHGGAETQYF
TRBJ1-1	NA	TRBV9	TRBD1	TGTGCCAGCGCAGAAGGACAGGGGAACACTGAAGCTTTCTTT	CASAEGQGNTEAFF
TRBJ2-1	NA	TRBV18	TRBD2	TGTGCCAGCTCATCGGGACTATTTATGTGGGATGAGCAGTTCTTC	CASSSGLFMWDEQFF
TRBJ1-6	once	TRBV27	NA	TGTGCCAGCAGAAGTGGGGCAGTGTCGAATTCACCCCTCCACTTT	CASRSGAVSNSPLHF
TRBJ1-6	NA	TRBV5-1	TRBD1	TGCGCCAGCAGCGCTGGGACAGGTCTTTCACCCCTCCACTTT	CASSAGTGLSPLHF
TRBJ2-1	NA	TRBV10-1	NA	TGCGCCAGCAGTGAGTGGAGGCTCAATTTGGGGAATGAGCAGTTCTTC	CASSEWRLNLGNEQFF
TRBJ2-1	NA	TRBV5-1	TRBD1	TGCGCCAGCAGCTTGGCCGAGTCGTTTTTCAGGACAGGGGGCAGGTATGAGCAGTTCTTC	CASSLAESFFRTGGRYEQFF
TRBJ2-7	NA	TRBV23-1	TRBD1	TGCGCCAGCAGACATAGCAAGGGACAGGGGTCCTCCTACGAGCAGTACTTC	CASRHSKGQGSSYEQYF
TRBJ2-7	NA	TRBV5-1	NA	TGCGCCAGCAGCTTGGCTTACTACTCCTACGAGCAGTACTTC	CASSLAYYSYEQYF
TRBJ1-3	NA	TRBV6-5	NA	TGTGCCAGCAGTTCCCGACAGGCCATGTCTGGAAACACCATATATTTT	CASSSRQAMSGNTIYF
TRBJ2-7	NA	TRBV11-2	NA	TGTGCCAGCAGCTTAGCATCCGGTTGGCAGTACTTC	CASSLASGWQYF
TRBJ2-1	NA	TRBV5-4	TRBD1	TGTGCCAGCAGCTTGGCCAGCTTGGACAGGGGCGCCCATGCCGAGCAGTTCTTC	CASSLASLDRGAHAEQFF
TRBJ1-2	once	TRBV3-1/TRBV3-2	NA	TGTGCCAGCAGCCGGCGGGACGGTGCAAGCGGCTACACCTTC	CASSRRDGASGYTF
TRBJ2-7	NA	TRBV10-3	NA	TGTGCCATCAGCCGGACAGCTAGCTCGGAAGAGCAGTACTTC	CAISRTASSEEQYF
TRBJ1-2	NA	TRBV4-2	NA	TGTGCCAGCAGCCAAGATTCGACAGGAAACTATGGCTACACCTTC	CASSQDSTGNYGYTF
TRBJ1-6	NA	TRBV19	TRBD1	TGTGCCAGTAGTAGACGGGACAGTTCGCAAAATTCACCCCTCCACTTT	CASSRRDSSQNSPLHF
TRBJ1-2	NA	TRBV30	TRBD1	TGTGCCTGGAGTGTACTCCCTACAGGGGGCAGCTATGGCTACACCTTC	CAWSVLPTGGSYGYTF
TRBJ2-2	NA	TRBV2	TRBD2	TGTGCCACCGACTGGGAGGGGACCGGGGAGCTGTTTTTT	CATDWEGTGELFF
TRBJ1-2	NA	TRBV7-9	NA	TGTGCCAGCAGCCCCGACGGGGGGACTAACTATGGCTACACCTTC	CASSPDGGTNYGYTF
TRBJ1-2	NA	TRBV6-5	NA	TGTGCCAGCCGGAGGTGGGAAGGCTATGGCTACACCTTC	CASRRWEGYGYTF
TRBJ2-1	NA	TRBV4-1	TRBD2	TGCGCCAGCAGCAAAGCCCGTAGCGGGGGGGCCGACAATGAGCAGTTCTTC	CASSKARSGGADNEQFF
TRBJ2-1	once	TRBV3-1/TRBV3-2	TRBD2	TGTGCCAGCAGCCGTCGGAGCGGGGGTTACAATGAGCAGTTCTTC	CASSRRSGGYNEQFF
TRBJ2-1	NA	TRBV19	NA	TGTGCCAGTATTCCGACAGGATCCAGCCCAGACAATGAGCAGTTCTTC	CASIPTGSSPDNEQFF
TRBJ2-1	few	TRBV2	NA	TGTGCCAGCAGTGTAGGAGGGGCCAGCGTACCCAAGGGCGATGAGCAGTTCTTC	CASSVGGASVPKGDEQFF
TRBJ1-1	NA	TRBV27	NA	TGTGCCAGCAGAAAGAAGTCCTCAGGGGCTGGGAACACTGAAGCTTTCTTT	CASRKKSSGAGNTEAFF
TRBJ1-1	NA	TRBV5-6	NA	TGTGCCAGCAGCCGGGTGGGTCGGAACACTGAAGCTTTCTTT	CASSRVGRNTEAFF
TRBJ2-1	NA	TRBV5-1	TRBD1	TGCGCCAGCAGCTTGGACAGGGGTTACAATGAGCAGTTCTTC	CASSLDRGYNEQFF
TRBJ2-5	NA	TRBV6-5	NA	TGTGCCAGCAGTAACGTCCCGGGGACCCAGTACTTC	CASSNVPGTQYF
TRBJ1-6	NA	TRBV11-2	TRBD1	TGTGCCAGCAGCTTCCAGCTCGGGACAGAAAATTCACCCCTCCACTTT	CASSFQLGTENSPLHF
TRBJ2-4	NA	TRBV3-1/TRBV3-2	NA	TGTGCCAGCAGCCAAGTTTGGAGGGCTAGCGAAAACATTCAGTACTTC	CASSQVWRASENIQYF
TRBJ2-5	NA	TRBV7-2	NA	TGTGCCAGCAGCTTACGCTCCGGGACACAAGAGACCCAGTACTTC	CASSLRSGTQETQYF
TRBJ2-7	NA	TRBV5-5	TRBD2	TGTGCCAGCAGCCTAGGACTAGCGGGGTTTTACGAGCAGTACTTC	CASSLGLAGFYEQYF
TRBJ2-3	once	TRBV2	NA	TGTGCCAGCAACGGCGGACTCACAGATACGCAGTATTTT	CASNGGLTDTQYF
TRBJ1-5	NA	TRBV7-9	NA	TGTGCCAGCAGCTTAGGGCAGGCGACGGATCAGCCCCAGCATTTT	CASSLGQATDQPQHF
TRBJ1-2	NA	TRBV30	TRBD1	TGTGCCTGGAGTCCAAGGGACAGGGCGGTCGGCTACACCTTC	CAWSPRDRAVGYTF
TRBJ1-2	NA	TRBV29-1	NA	TGCAGCGTTTCGGGGCAGGGAGGGTTTGACTATGGCTACACCTTC	CSVSGQGGFDYGYTF
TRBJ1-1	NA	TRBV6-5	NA	TGTGCCAGCACGGTGGGCTCTGAAGCTTTCTTT	CASTVGSEAFF
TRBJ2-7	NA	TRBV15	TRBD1	TGTGCCACCAGTAACGACAGGGGCTACGAGCAGTACTTC	CATSNDRGYEQYF
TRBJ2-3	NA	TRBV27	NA	TGTGCACTAACCCAGGGGCGCACAGATACGCAGTATTTT	CALTQGRTDTQYF
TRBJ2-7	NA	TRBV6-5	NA	TGTGCCAGCAGGCAGGACTCCTACGAGCAGTACTTC	CASRQDSYEQYF
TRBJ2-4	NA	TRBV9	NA	TGTGCCAGCAGCGTAGTAGGGGGAGACGACATTCAGTACTTC	CASSVVGGDDIQYF
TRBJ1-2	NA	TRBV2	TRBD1	TGTGCCAGCACCACAGGGGGCCCCTATGGCTACACCTTC	CASTTGGPYGYTF
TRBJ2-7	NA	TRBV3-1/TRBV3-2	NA	TGTGCCAGCAGCCAAGGGCCCCAGGGTGTAGGCGAGCAGTACTTC	CASSQGPQGVGEQYF
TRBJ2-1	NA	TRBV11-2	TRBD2	TGTGCCAGCAGCTCTACTAGCGGGGGGAAATTCTACAATGAGCAGTTCTTC	CASSSTSGGKFYNEQFF
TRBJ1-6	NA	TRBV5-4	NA	TGTGCCAGCAGCAGAGGGGGGGCTGGAGATTCACCCCTCCACTTT	CASSRGGAGDSPLHF
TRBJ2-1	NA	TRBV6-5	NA	TGTGCCAGCAGTTCCCCCGTCTATGAGCAGTTCTTC	CASSSPVYEQFF
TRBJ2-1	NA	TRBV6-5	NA	TGTGCCAGCAGTCGCGACTTGTACAATGAGCAGTTCTTC	CASSRDLYNEQFF
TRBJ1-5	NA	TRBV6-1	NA	TGTGCCAGCAGTGATGGACAAAACCGATATAGCAATCAGCCCCAGCATTTT	CASSDGQNRYSNQPQHF